The present entry profiles one TCR beta chain with its context. This sample was taken from a study of cytomegalovirus exposure and HLA in healthy donors. V was clipped by 5 bases and J by 10 bases, with 26 bases between them. This CDR3 spans 17 amino acids. The V gene's germline CDR1 is MNHEY and CDR2 SMNVEV (reference sequence). PCR employed 60 Vbeta and 13 Jbeta primers. TCRdb's copy holds only in-frame clones and misses some; the assay was immunoSEQ multiplex PCR. The sample lists 65,000 to 95,000 clones; roughly 80% were seen once. Sequencing was carried out using PBMCs. The origin of this receptor is a human donor in good health. The chain employs TRBV27 and TRBJ1-4; weak D call: TRBD1 (5 bases). The CDR3 DNA sequence: TGTGCCAGCAGTCTAGGGACTTCTTCTAGTCTTGCCGGAAAACTGTTTTTT. The encoded protein is CASSLGTSSSLAGKLFF. The variable domain in full, completed from reference TRBV27 and TRBJ1-4, reads EAQVTQNPRYLITVTGKKLTVTCSQNMNHEYMSWYRQDPGLGLRQIYYSMNVEVTDKGDVPEGYKVSRKEKRNFPLILESPSPNQTSLYFCASSLGTSSSLAGKLFFGSGTQLSVL.